One sample yielded the 3 T cell receptor beta chains listed below, sequenced in a study of cytomegalovirus exposure and HLA in healthy donors. 13 Jbeta primers and 60 Vbeta primers were used for the PCR. TCRdb's copy holds only in-frame clones and misses some; the assay was immunoSEQ multiplex PCR. The sample has some 90,000 clones, approximately 83% seen once. The source material was PBMCs. These receptors came from a man aged 35 to 55 in good health and CMV-seronegative.

The chain uses TRBV19 and TRBJ1-4; TRBD1 matches at 10 bases. The CDR3 covers 16 residues. Germline trimming cut 7 bases from V and 7 bases from J; bases unmatched to any gene: 12. Germline V gene data show CDR1 as LNHDA and CDR2 as SQIVND (reference sequence). Here the CDR3 reads CASKITFRDRGEKLFF. The CDR3 DNA sequence: TGTGCCAGTAAGATTACCTTCCGGGACAGGGGTGAAAAACTGTTTTTT. The entire variable domain, with the rest obtained from reference TRBV19 and TRBJ1-4, is as follows: DGGITQSPKYLFRKEGQNVTLSCEQNLNHDAMYWYRQDPGQGLRLIYYSQIVNDFQKGDIAEGYSVSREKKESFPLTVTSAQKNPTAFYLCASKITFRDRGEKLFFGSGTQLSVL.

V usage is TRBV7-6 and J usage is TRBJ1-1; the match to TRBD1 covers 7 bases. The trim removed 1 base at V and 12 bases at J, leaving 11 bases unmatched. CDR1 and CDR2 from the germline V gene are SGHVS and FNYEAQ. The CDR3 contains 14 residues. The CDR3 bases are TGTGCCAGCAGCTTAGGGGGTGAGGGGGCGGAAACTTTCTTT. Encoded protein: CASSLGGEGAETFF.

This chain connects TRBV7-2 to TRBJ2-5, with D tentatively TRBD1 (6 bases). The ends were cut back, 7 bases at V and 4 bases at J, with 16 bases in the middle. This CDR3 contains 14 residues. Germline assignment: CDR1 SGHTA and CDR2 FQGNSA. CDR3 region: CASKTLLRGETQYF. CDR3 nucleotide sequence: TGTGCCAGCAAAACCCTTCTCAGGGGAGAGACCCAGTACTTC.